This T cell receptor beta chain was profiled in a study of response to subunit inactivated influenza vaccine. V was clipped by 4 bases and J by 2 bases; unmatched bases: 8. CDR3 size: 16 residues. TCRdb used MiXCR to reprocess the RT-PCR reads, holding one entry per CDR3 protein. Of under 550,000 distinct CDR3 sequences listed, approximately 7.6% are singletons. Study-wide results and limits: Each seasonal flu vaccination may recruit only limited new T cells, authors suggested.

Note on this clonotype: Its target is unknown.

This chain connects TRBV12-3 or TRBV12-4 to TRBJ2-3; 8 bases align to TRBD1. Specimen: PBMCs from blood, collected 23 to 25 months after vaccination. The origin of this receptor is a man between 50 and 70 years old who received an inactivated influenza vaccine. This CDR3 reads CASSSDRDSLTDTQYF. CDR3 nucleotides: TGTGCCAGCAGTTCGGACAGGGACTCCCTCACAGATACGCAGTATTTT.